This entry lists 26 T cell receptor beta chains sequenced from one sample in a study of human T cells and chemical hapten exposure. Time point here: patch test 3, about 24 weeks after DPC sensitization. Specified treatment: therapeutic diphenylcyclopropenone sensitization with weekly scalp DPC. MiXCR was run by TCRdb on the RACE reads, yielding one entry per CDR3 protein. The sample carries roughly 150,000 distinct CDR3 sequences, about a quarter recorded once. Sequencing used whole blood, obtained in connection with sensitization to the hapten diphenylcyclopropenone (DPC). These receptors all come from a woman between 18 and 29 years old with alopecia areata. Some clones in this sample may be carry-over from other donors' samples.

This clonotype was seen a handful of times. In nucleotides, the CDR3 is TGTGCCAGCAGTGAAGCGGTACTGAACGGGGAGCTGTTTTTT. Its translation is CASSEAVLNGELFF. The chain carries TRBV2 and TRBJ2-2; no clear D gene. The CDR3 is 14 residues long. Germline loops: CDR1 SNHLY, CDR2 FYNNEI. Trimming pared 0 bases from V and 7 bases from J, leaving 9 bases between.

In this sample, this clonotype turned up a few times. The chain joins TRBV6-4 to TRBJ2-1; weak D call: TRBD2 (5 bases). The V end lost 0 bases, the J end lost 9 bases, and 15 bases lay between the germline ends. CDR1 and CDR2 (germline): MRHNA, SNTAGT. The CDR3 loop spans 15 amino acids. CDR3 nucleotide sequence: TGTGCCAGCAGTGACTCCGAGGGAAGCGGCGGTGAGCAGTTCTTC. This translates into CASSDSEGSGGEQFF.

This clonotype was seen only a few times. The rearrangement links TRBV3-1 to TRBJ2-7; the D gene is possibly TRBD1 (6 bases). There are 18 residues in the CDR3. The germline V gene encodes CDR1 LGHDT and CDR2 YNNKEL (reference sequence). Trimming stripped 0 bases from V and 6 bases from J, with 24 bases between. The CDR3, as DNA: TGTGCCAGCAGCCAAGATCAAGTGCTGGGGGCCCCCTCGGGCGAGCAGTACTTC. Translated, it gives CASSQDQVLGAPSGEQYF.

DNA of the CDR3: TGTGCCAGCAGTTTATTAGGAGGGGTCGGCACTGAAGCTTTCTTT. This codes for CASSLLGGVGTEAFF. V usage is TRBV27 and J usage is TRBJ1-1, with TRBD1 as a possible D gene (5 bases). Germline CDR1 and CDR2: MNHEY and SMNVEV (reference sequence). The CDR3 length is 15 residues. The ends were cut back, 1 base at V and 4 bases at J, with 13 bases in the middle.

The table lists this clonotype with a count of one. The rearrangement links TRBV2 to TRBJ1-4, with 7 nucleotides matching TRBD1. Per germline, CDR1 SNHLY and CDR2 FYNNEI. The trim removed 6 bases at V and 2 bases at J, leaving 12 bases unmatched. The CDR3 covers 17 residues. CDR3 residues: CASRVQGPTRTNEKLFF. CDR3 bases: TGTGCCAGCAGGGTACAGGGGCCTACGAGGACTAATGAAAAACTGTTTTTT.

This clonotype was seen a handful of times. The V call is TRBV9, the J call TRBJ2-1; the match to TRBD1 covers 7 bases. Germline CDR1 SGDLS, CDR2 YYNGEE. The CDR3 runs to 16 residues. V gave up 1 base and J gave up 0 bases; unmatched junction bases: 4. CDR3 coding DNA: TGTGCCAGCAGCGTAACGGGGACAGACTCCTACAATGAGCAGTTCTTC. This translates into CASSVTGTDSYNEQFF.

There are a few counts of this clonotype. The chain combines TRBV7-2 with TRBJ1-1, with a weak D call TRBD1 (6 bases). V lost 5 bases and J lost 6, with 16 bases in between. CDR3 length equals 14 residues. Looked up from germline, CDR1 is SGHTA and CDR2 is FQGNSA. The CDR3 is CASSLPGVEAEAFF. The CDR3, as DNA: TGTGCCAGCAGCCTCCCAGGGGTCGAAGCTGAAGCTTTCTTT.

This clonotype was detected only a few times. V gene TRBV7-9 combines with J gene TRBJ2-7; 11 bases fit TRBD2. The CDR3 is made up of 15 amino acids. Looked up from germline, CDR1 is SEHNR and CDR2 is FQNEAQ (reference sequence). Trimming cost V 3 bases and J 7 bases; bases outside gene matches: 8. The CDR3 coding sequence is TGTGCCAGCAGCTTTCAACTAGCGGGGGTCGTAGAGCAGTACTTC. It yields the protein CASSFQLAGVVEQYF.

The chain employs TRBV9 and TRBJ2-7; 16 bases map to TRBD2. Germline values: CDR1 SGDLS, CDR2 YYNGEE. V lost 3 bases, J lost 7 bases, and 4 bases stayed unmatched. The CDR3 is 15 amino acids. CDR3 protein: CASSATGLAGGEQYF. Here the CDR3 DNA reads TGTGCCAGCAGCGCGACGGGACTAGCGGGAGGGGAGCAGTACTTC.

This clonotype has more than one count but fewer than ten. The V gene is TRBV15, the J gene TRBJ2-6; possibly TRBD1 for D (5 bases). Germline CDR1 LNHNV, CDR2 YYDKDF (reference sequence). This CDR3 contains 15 residues. Trimming removed 1 base from V and 3 bases from J, with 7 bases in between. The DNA of the CDR3 is TGTGCCACCAGCAGAGTTCAGGGTGGGGCCAACGTCCTGACTTTC. Its protein product is CATSRVQGGANVLTF.

This clonotype was counted ten times or more. The rearrangement uses TRBV7-9 and TRBJ2-1, with 9 bases aligning to TRBD2. CDR1 is SEHNR and CDR2 is FQNEAQ in the germline V gene (reference sequence). This CDR3 has 17 residues. Trimming removed 0 bases from V and 10 bases from J; junction bases left unmatched: 13. The DNA of the CDR3 is TGTGCCAGCAGCTTAGCGGGGCGGGCGATAGCGGGGGACGAGCAGTTCTTC. This codes for CASSLAGRAIAGDEQFF.

The gene calls are TRBV7-2 and TRBJ2-2; tentatively, D is TRBD2 (6 bases). V lost 7 bases to trimming and J lost 5 bases, with 17 bases between them. CDR1 is SGHTA and CDR2 is FQGNSA in the germline V gene. This CDR3 has 15 amino acids. The CDR3 here is CASNFVGGRTGELFF. CDR3 nucleotide sequence: TGTGCCAGCAACTTTGTAGGAGGGAGGACCGGGGAGCTGTTTTTT.

The chain joins TRBV29-1 to TRBJ2-7, with TRBD1 matching 7 bases. The germline CDR1 and CDR2 sequences are SQVTM and ANQGSEA. The CDR3 totals 13 residues. V was pared by 4 bases and J by 3 bases, with 6 bases of the junction left unmatched. The CDR3, as DNA: TGCAGCGTTGGGACAGGTCCCTTCTACGAGCAGTACTTC. Its protein is CSVGTGPFYEQYF.

The V gene is TRBV29-1, the J gene TRBJ2-5; D not resolved. The CDR3 spans 13 residues. V lost 3 bases, J lost 2 bases, and 10 bases lay in between. The V gene's germline CDR1 is SQVTM and CDR2 ANQGSEA. The CDR3 DNA sequence: TGCAGCGTTGATCAGATTGATCAAGAGACCCAGTACTTC. Its translation: CSVDQIDQETQYF. Together with reference TRBV29-1 and TRBJ2-5, the CDR3 gives the full variable domain: SAVISQKPSRDICQRGTSLTIQCQVDSQVTMMFWYRQQPGQSLTLIATANQGSEATYESGFVIDKFPISRPNLTFSTLTVSNMSPEDSSIYLCSVDQIDQETQYFGPGTRLLVL.

This clonotype was seen more than once but under ten times. The chain joins TRBV5-1 to TRBJ1-1; D is undetermined. V lost 4 bases to trimming and J lost 0 bases, with 10 bases between them. In germline, CDR1 is SGHRS, CDR2 YFSETQ. The CDR3 is made up of 14 amino acids. The CDR3 loop reads CASSAGVLNTEAFF. CDR3 sequence (DNA): TGCGCCAGCAGCGCCGGGGTTCTGAACACTGAAGCTTTCTTT.

This clonotype was seen many times. V usage is TRBV12-3 or TRBV12-4 and J usage is TRBJ2-1, with TRBD2 identical over 7 bases. This CDR3 comprises 14 residues. With 6 bases clipped from V and 2 bases from J, the junction kept 4 bases outside the gene matches. The CDR3 sequence is CASRSSGTYNEQFF. DNA for the CDR3: TGTGCCAGCAGGTCTAGCGGCACCTACAATGAGCAGTTCTTC.

The rearrangement links TRBV7-2 to TRBJ2-5; maybe TRBD2 (5 bases). Germline values: CDR1 SGHTA, CDR2 FQGNSA. This CDR3 has 12 amino acids. V was clipped by 5 bases and J by 6 bases, with 10 bases between them. CDR3 protein: CASSPPGKTQYF. The DNA of the CDR3 is TGTGCCAGCAGCCCCCCCGGGAAGACCCAGTACTTC. The full variable domain, with the rest looked up from reference TRBV7-2 and TRBJ2-5, is GAGVSQSPSNKVTEKGKDVELRCDPISGHTALYWYRQSLGQGLEFLIYFQGNSAPDKSGLPSDRFSAERTGGSVSTLTIQRTQQEDSAVYLCASSPPGKTQYFGPGTRLLVL.

This clonotype was detected only a few times. The V gene is TRBV12-5, the J gene TRBJ2-7, with 12 positions matching TRBD1. The CDR3 contains 15 residues. The V and J ends lost 5 bases and 6 bases, in that order; junction bases with no gene match: 8. The V gene's germline CDR1 is LGHNT and CDR2 FRNRAP. Here the CDR3 DNA reads TGTGCTAGTGGTGACGGGACAGGGGGCCTTGTCGAGCAGTACTTC. Translated, it gives CASGDGTGGLVEQYF.

V is TRBV6-5 and J is TRBJ2-5; tentative D call: TRBD2 (6 bases). The CDR3 length is 15 residues. V was cut by 2 bases and J by 1 base, with 11 bases left in between. Germline V gene lookup returns CDR1 MNHEY and CDR2 SVGAGI. CDR3: CASSYNGGLQETQYF. The DNA of the CDR3 is TGTGCCAGCAGTTACAACGGGGGTCTCCAAGAGACCCAGTACTTC.

This clonotype has only a few counts. V gene TRBV11-2 combines with J gene TRBJ2-5; 8 nucleotides agree with TRBD1. Per the germline V gene, CDR1 is SGHAT and CDR2 is FQNNGV. CDR3 length: 14 amino acids. V was clipped by 6 bases and J by 4 bases; unmatched bases: 7. The CDR3 sequence is CASSPGQGSETQYF. The DNA of the CDR3 is TGTGCCAGCAGTCCCGGACAGGGTTCAGAGACCCAGTACTTC.

CDR3 sequence (DNA): TGCAGCGCCGGAAGGGCAGGGAGGAGGAACGAGCAGTACTTC. This translates into CSAGRAGRRNEQYF. The rearrangement joins TRBV29-1 to TRBJ2-7, with TRBD2 as a possible D gene (6 bases). V dropped 7 bases and J dropped 5 bases, with 21 bases sitting between them. The germline V gene encodes CDR1 SQVTM and CDR2 ANQGSEA. This CDR3 has 14 amino acids.

The chain recombines TRBV11-2 with TRBJ1-3; no clear D. The V end lost 6 bases, the J end lost 4 bases, and 16 bases lay between the germline ends. The CDR3 is 15 amino acids. Germline values: CDR1 SGHAT, CDR2 FQNNGV. CDR3 amino acids: CASSRDGRRGNTIYF. The CDR3 DNA follows: TGTGCCAGCAGTCGTGACGGGCGACGGGGAAACACCATATATTTT.

This clonotype was detected a few times. The chain employs TRBV4-1 and TRBJ1-5; D call uncertain. V lost 4 bases and J lost 6, with 10 bases in between. CDR1 MGHRA and CDR2 YSYEKL come from the germline V gene. The CDR3 is made up of 13 amino acids. CDR3 protein: CASSPWLFQPQHF. In DNA form, the CDR3 reads TGCGCCAGCAGCCCCTGGCTTTTTCAGCCCCAGCATTTT.

The chain is built from TRBV29-1 and TRBJ2-1; 10 nucleotides line up with TRBD2. V shed 2 bases, J shed 10 bases, and the junction held 11 bases outside the gene matches. CDR1 is SQVTM, CDR2 ANQGSEA, per germline. The CDR3 loop spans 15 amino acids. CDR3 loop: CSVEWVSGRWGEQFF. The CDR3 DNA reads as TGCAGCGTTGAATGGGTTAGCGGGAGGTGGGGGGAGCAGTTCTTC.

Points on this clonotype: One junction end disagrees with the germline gene, perhaps due to a read error. This chain links TRBV7-9 with TRBJ1-4; weak D call: TRBD1 (5 bases). The CDR3 has 14 amino acids. Germline CDR1 is SEHNR and CDR2 is FQNEAQ (reference sequence). Here the CDR3 reads CASSLGRDGENLFF. The CDR3 region has the DNA TGTGCCAGCAGCTTGGGCAGGGATGGTGAAAATCTGTTTTTT.

The chain has TRBV29-1 and TRBJ2-5, with D perhaps matching TRBD1 (6 bases). Trimming took 5 bases from V and 5 from J, leaving 12 bases between them. Germline-derived CDR1 and CDR2 are SQVTM and ANQGSEA. CDR3 length equals 12 residues. The CDR3 region is CSVPRGKETQYF. In nucleotides, the CDR3 is TGCAGCGTTCCGAGGGGGAAGGAGACCCAGTACTTC.